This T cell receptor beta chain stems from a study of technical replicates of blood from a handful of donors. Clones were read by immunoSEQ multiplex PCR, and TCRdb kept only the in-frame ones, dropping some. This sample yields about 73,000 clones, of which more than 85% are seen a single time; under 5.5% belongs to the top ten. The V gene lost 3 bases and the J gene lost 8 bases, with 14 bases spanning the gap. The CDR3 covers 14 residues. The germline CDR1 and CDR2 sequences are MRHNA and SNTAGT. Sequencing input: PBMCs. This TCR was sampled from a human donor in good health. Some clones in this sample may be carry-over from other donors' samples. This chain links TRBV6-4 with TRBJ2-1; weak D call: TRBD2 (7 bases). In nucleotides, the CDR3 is TGTGCCAGCAGTGAAGGGGGGGGCCAAGATGAGCAGTTCTTC. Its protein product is CASSEGGGQDEQFF.